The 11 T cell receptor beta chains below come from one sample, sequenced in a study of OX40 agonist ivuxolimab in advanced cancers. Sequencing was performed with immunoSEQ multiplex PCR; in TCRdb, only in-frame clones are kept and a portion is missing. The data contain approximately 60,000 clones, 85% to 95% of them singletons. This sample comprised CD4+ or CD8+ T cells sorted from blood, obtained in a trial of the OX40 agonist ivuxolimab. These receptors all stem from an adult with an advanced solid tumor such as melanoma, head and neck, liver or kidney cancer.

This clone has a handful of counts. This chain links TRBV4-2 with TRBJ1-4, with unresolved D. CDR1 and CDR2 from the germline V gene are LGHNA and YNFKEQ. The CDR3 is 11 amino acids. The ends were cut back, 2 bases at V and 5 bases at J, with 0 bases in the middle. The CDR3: CASSQNEKLFF. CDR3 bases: TGTGCCAGCAGCCAAAATGAAAAACTGTTTTTT.

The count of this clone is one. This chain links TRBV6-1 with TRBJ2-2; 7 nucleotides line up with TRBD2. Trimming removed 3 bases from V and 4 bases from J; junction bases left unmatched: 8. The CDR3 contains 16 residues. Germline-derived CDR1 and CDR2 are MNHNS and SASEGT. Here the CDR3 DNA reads TGTGCCAGCAGTGAGCCGGCGGGAGTGGTCACCGGGGAGCTGTTTTTT. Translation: CASSEPAGVVTGELFF.

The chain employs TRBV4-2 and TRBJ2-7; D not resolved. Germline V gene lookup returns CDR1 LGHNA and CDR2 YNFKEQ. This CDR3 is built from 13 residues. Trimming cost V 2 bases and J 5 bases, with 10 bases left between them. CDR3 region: CASSQLTVDEQYF. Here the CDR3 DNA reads TGTGCCAGCAGCCAACTAACAGTAGACGAGCAGTACTTC.

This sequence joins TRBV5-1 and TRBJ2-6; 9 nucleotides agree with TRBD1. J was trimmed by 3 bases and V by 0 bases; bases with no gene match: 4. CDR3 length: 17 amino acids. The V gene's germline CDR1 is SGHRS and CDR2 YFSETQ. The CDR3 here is CASSLGTGADGANVLTF. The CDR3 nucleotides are TGCGCCAGCAGCTTGGGGACAGGGGCCGATGGGGCCAACGTCCTGACTTTC. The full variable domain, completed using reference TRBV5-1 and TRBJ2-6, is KAGVTQTPRYLIKTRGQQVTLSCSPISGHRSVSWYQQTPGQGLQFLFEYFSETQRNKGNFPGRFSGRQFSNSRSEMNVSTLELGDSALYLCASSLGTGADGANVLTFGAGSRLTVL.

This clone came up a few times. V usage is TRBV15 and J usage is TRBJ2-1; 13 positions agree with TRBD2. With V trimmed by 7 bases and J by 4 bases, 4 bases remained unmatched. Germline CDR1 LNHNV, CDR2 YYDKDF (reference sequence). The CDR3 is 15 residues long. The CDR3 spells CATTLLAGGYNEQFF. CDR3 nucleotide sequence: TGTGCCACCACTTTACTAGCGGGAGGGTACAATGAGCAGTTCTTC. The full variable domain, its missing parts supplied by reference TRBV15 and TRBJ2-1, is DAMVIQNPRYQVTQFGKPVTLSCSQTLNHNVMYWYQQKSSQAPKLLFHYYDKDFNNEADTPDNFQSRRPNTSFCFLDIRSPGLGDTAMYLCATTLLAGGYNEQFFGPGTRLTVL.

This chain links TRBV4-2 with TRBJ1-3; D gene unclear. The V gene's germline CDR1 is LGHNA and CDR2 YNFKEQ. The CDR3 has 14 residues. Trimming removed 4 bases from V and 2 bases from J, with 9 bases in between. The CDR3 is CASSPEGAGNTIYF. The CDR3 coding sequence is TGTGCCAGCAGCCCAGAGGGTGCTGGAAACACCATATATTTT.

This chain's CDR3 is CASSIKGDRQYPFF. Written as DNA, the CDR3 is TGTGCCAGTAGTATCAAAGGGGACAGACAGTATCCTTTCTTT. The V call is TRBV19, the J call TRBJ1-1; 7 bases map to TRBD1. CDR1 is LNHDA and CDR2 is SQIVND in the germline V gene (reference sequence). The CDR3 is made up of 14 amino acids. The V gene end was trimmed by 3 bases and the J gene end by 12 bases; junction bases not matched to a gene: 13.

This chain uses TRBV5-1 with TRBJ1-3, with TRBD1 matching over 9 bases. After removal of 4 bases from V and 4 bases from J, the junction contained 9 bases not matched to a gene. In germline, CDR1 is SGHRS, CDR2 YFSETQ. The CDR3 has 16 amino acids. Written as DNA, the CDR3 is TGCGCCAGCAGCCGCAGGGACAGGGAGGCAGGAAACACCATATATTTT. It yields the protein CASSRRDREAGNTIYF.

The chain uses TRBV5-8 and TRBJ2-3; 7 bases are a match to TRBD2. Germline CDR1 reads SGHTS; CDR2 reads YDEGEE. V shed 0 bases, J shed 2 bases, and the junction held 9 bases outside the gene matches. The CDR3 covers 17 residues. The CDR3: CASSLVSSGENTDTQYF. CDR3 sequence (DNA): TGTGCCAGCAGCTTGGTGTCTAGCGGAGAAAACACAGATACGCAGTATTTT.

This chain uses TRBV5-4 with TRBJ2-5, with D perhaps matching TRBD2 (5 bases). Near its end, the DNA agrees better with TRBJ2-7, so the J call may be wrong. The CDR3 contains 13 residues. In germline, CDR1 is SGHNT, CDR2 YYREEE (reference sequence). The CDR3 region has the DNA TGTGTGTCGGGATATAGTGGCTCCTACGAGCAGTACTTC. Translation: CVSGYSGSYEQYF.

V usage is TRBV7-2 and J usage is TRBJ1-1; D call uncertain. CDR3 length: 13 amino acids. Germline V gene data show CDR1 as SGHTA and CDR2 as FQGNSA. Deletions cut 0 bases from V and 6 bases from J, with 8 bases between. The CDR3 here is CASSLARVSEAFF. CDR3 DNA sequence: TGTGCCAGCAGCTTAGCACGGGTTTCTGAAGCTTTCTTT.